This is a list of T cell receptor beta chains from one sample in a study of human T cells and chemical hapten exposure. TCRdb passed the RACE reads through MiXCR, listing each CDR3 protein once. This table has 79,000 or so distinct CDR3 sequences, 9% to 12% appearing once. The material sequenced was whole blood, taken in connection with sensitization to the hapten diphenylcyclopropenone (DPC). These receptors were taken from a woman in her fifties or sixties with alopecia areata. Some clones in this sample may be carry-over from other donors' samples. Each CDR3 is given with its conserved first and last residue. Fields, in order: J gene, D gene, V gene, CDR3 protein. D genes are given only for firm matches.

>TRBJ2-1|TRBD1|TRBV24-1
CATQGYSYNEQFF
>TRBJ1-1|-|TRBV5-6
CASTKRRVVEAFF
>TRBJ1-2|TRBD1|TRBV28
CASSGTGRRYGYTF
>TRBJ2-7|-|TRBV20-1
CSASPGPQRGYEQYF
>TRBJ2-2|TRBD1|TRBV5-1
CASSYLQGLTNTGELFF
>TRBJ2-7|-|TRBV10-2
CASSEPFERGYYEQYF
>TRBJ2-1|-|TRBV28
CASSRFNEQFF
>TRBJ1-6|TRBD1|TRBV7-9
CASSTGQGGNSPLHF
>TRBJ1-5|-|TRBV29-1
CSVGGSGQPQHF
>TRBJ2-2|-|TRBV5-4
CASSPTGSTTGELFF
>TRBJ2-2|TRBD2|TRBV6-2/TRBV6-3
CASSAIAGAGELFF
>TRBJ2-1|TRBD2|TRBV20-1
CSARDLAGDRHEQFF
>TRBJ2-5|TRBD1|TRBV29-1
CSVEATGGTQYF
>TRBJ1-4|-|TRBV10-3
CAISESLTAPTNEKLFF
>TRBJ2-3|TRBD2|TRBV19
CATHSGTQADTQYF
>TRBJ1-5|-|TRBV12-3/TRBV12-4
CASSFGFNQPQHF
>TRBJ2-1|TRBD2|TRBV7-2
CASSLGLARPYNEQFF
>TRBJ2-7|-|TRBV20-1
CSAVRDSPYEQYF
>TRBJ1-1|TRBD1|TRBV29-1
CSFGQGGTEAFF
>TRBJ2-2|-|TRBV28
CASRSGVGELFF
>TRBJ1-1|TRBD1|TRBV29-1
CSADRGLTEAFF
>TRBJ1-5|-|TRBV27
CASSLLGEGQPQHF
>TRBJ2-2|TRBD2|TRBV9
CASSPSGGNTGELFF
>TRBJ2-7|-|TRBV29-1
CSVDSRTGEQYF
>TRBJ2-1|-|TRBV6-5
CASKRSTEQFF
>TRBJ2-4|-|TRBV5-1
CASSLGLLLAKNIQYF
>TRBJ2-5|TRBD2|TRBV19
CASSLISGSFETQYF
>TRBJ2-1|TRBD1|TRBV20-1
CSAREGQGAGEQFF
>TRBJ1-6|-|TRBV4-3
CASSRRIGEDGGGSPLHF
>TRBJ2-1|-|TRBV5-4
CASSPAGSYNEQFF